The 19 T cell receptor beta chains below come from one sample, sequenced in a study of blood T cell repertoires in COVID-19. Assay: immunoSEQ multiplex PCR; the TCRdb copy retains only in-frame clones and omits some. The sample contains 100,000 to 150,000 clones, about 89% of which appear only once. Sequencing was carried out using peripheral blood. Receptor source: a man aged 50 or older with active or convalescent COVID-19.

The genes are TRBV6-6 and TRBJ2-3; 9 bases fit TRBD1. Per the germline V gene, CDR1 is MNHNY and CDR2 is SVGAGI (reference sequence). V gave up 10 bases and J gave up 2 bases; unmatched junction bases: 7. The CDR3 contains 14 residues. CDR3 nucleotide sequence: TGTGCCACCTACGGACAGGGGACCACAGATACGCAGTATTTT. Protein sequence: CATYGQGTTDTQYF.

V is TRBV4-3 and J is TRBJ1-6, with D perhaps matching TRBD1 (6 bases). Germline V CDR1 and CDR2: LGHNA, YSLEER. CDR3 size: 15 residues. Trimming took 2 bases from V and 10 from J, leaving 15 bases between them. DNA for the CDR3: TGCGCCAGCAGCCAAAGTCAGGGGCAAGGGTCACCCCTCCACTTT. Amino acids: CASSQSQGQGSPLHF.

This chain links TRBV7-2 with TRBJ1-4, with TRBD1 identical over 9 bases. V lost 5 bases, J lost 6 bases, and 4 bases stayed unmatched. Germline values: CDR1 SGHTA, CDR2 FQGNSA. CDR3 length equals 14 residues. The CDR3 coding sequence is TGTGCCAGCAGCATAGGGACAGGGTATGAAAAACTGTTTTTT. The encoded protein is CASSIGTGYEKLFF.

This clone was seen more than once but under ten times. The chain has TRBV15 and TRBJ1-3; 11 bases are a match to TRBD1. V was clipped by 3 bases and J by 6 bases; unmatched bases: 7. The CDR3 has 16 residues. Germline loops: CDR1 LNHNV, CDR2 YYDKDF (reference sequence). The DNA of the CDR3 is TGTGCCACCAGCAGGAAGAGGACAGGGGGCGAAAACACCATATATTTT. Translation gives CATSRKRTGGENTIYF.

CDR3 sequence reads: CASSPSRAGNQPQHF. The CDR3 DNA is TGTGCCAGCAGTCCGAGTCGAGCGGGCAATCAGCCCCAGCATTTT. The chain links TRBV27 to TRBJ1-5; D unresolved. The CDR3 runs 15 residues. V was clipped by 5 bases and J by 2 bases, with 13 bases between them. The germline gives CDR1 MNHEY, CDR2 SMNVEV (reference sequence).

The chain has TRBV30 and TRBJ1-6; no reliable D call. Germline lookup yields CDR1 GTSNPN and CDR2 SVGIG (reference sequence). Trimming left V 7 bases short and J 0 bases short, with 13 bases between. The CDR3 length is 15 residues. CDR3 amino acids: CASTPLTSYNSPLHF. Written as DNA, the CDR3 is TGTGCCTCTACCCCGCTTACCTCCTATAATTCACCCCTCCACTTT.

The chain is built from TRBV5-1 and TRBJ2-3, with a weak D call TRBD1 (5 bases). V shed 0 bases and J shed 4 bases, with 12 bases lying between them. Per the germline V gene, CDR1 is SGHRS and CDR2 is YFSETQ. This CDR3 contains 15 residues. CDR3: CASSLEAQGSDTQYF. In DNA form, the CDR3 reads TGCGCCAGCAGCTTGGAGGCCCAGGGATCAGATACGCAGTATTTT.

The gene calls are TRBV5-8 and TRBJ2-3; a possible D gene is TRBD1 (6 bases). The CDR3 consists of 14 residues. In germline, CDR1 is SGHTS, CDR2 YDEGEE. The V gene lost 0 bases and the J gene lost 7 bases, with 12 bases spanning the gap. This CDR3 reads CASSLVSQGNTQYF. The CDR3 DNA follows: TGTGCCAGCAGCTTGGTTTCTCAGGGGAATACGCAGTATTTT. Together with reference TRBV5-8 and TRBJ2-3, the CDR3 gives the full variable domain: EAGVTQSPTHLIKTRGQQATLRCSPISGHTSVYWYQQALGLGLQFLLWYDEGEERNRGNFPPRFSGRQFPNYSSELNVNALELEDSALYLCASSLVSQGNTQYFGPGTRLTVL.

The J gene is TRBJ2-3, the V gene TRBV28; D remains unclear. Per germline, CDR1 MDHEN and CDR2 SYDVKM. The CDR3 has 13 amino acids. Deletions cut 6 bases from V and 0 bases from J, with 7 bases between. The CDR3 here is CASRSSSTDTQYF. The CDR3 coding sequence is TGTGCCAGCAGGTCGTCCAGCACAGATACGCAGTATTTT.

The CDR3 is CASSFEGGGYTF. Here the CDR3 DNA reads TGTGCCAGCAGCTTCGAAGGGGGTGGCTACACCTTC. The chain carries TRBV5-6 and TRBJ1-2; perhaps TRBD1 as D (6 bases). CDR1 is SGHDT and CDR2 is YYEEEE in the germline V gene. V was pared by 2 bases and J by 7 bases, with 9 bases between. The CDR3 covers 12 residues.

This clone was detected once. This chain links TRBV24-1 with TRBJ2-7, with D possibly TRBD1 on 5 matching bases. The CDR3 sequence is 16 residues long. The ends were cut back, 0 bases at V and 3 bases at J, with 14 bases in the middle. CDR1 is KGHDR and CDR2 is SFDVKD in the germline V gene. The chain's CDR3 is CATSDLGQGGFYEQYF. In DNA form, the CDR3 reads TGTGCCACCAGTGATTTGGGGCAGGGTGGCTTCTACGAGCAGTACTTC.

The rearrangement links TRBV11-3 to TRBJ1-1; TRBD1 matches 7 bases. Germline V lookup: CDR1 SGHNT, CDR2 YENEEA. The CDR3 totals 12 residues. The V and J ends lost 6 bases and 7 bases, in that order; junction bases with no gene match: 5. CDR3 residues: CASSIQGGEAFF. As DNA, the CDR3 is TGTGCCAGCAGTATCCAGGGGGGTGAAGCTTTCTTT.

This clone was picked up one time. This rearrangement joins TRBV12-5 to TRBJ2-1; 9 nucleotides agree with TRBD2. The CDR3 consists of 16 residues. Germline V gene lookup returns CDR1 LGHNT and CDR2 FRNRAP. J was trimmed by 2 bases and V by 5 bases; bases with no gene match: 7. The DNA of the CDR3 is TGTGCTAGTGGTCCCCCCCCTAGCGGGGCCTACAATGAGCAGTTCTTC. As protein: CASGPPPSGAYNEQFF.

The gene calls are TRBV9 and TRBJ1-4; a weak D match, TRBD1 (5 bases). Germline CDR1 is SGDLS and CDR2 is YYNGEE. This CDR3 spans 17 amino acids. With 0 bases removed from V and 1 base from J, the gap between germline ends came to 13 bases. CDR3: CASSVASQGVTNEKLFF. DNA for the CDR3: TGTGCCAGCAGCGTAGCTTCCCAGGGTGTAACTAATGAAAAACTGTTTTTT.

CDR3 DNA: TGTGCCAGCAGTTTATCTTTTGGGGGGACCCCTGAAGCTTTCTTT. It codes for CASSLSFGGTPEAFF. The chain combines TRBV27 with TRBJ1-1; maybe TRBD1 (5 bases). Trimming left V 0 bases short and J 6 bases short, with 14 bases between. Germline V gene sequence: CDR1 MNHEY, CDR2 SMNVEV (reference sequence). CDR3 size: 15 residues.

The chain carries TRBV6-6 and TRBJ1-5; D is possibly TRBD1 (5 bases). The CDR3 consists of 13 residues. Trimming shortened V by 4 bases and J by 7 bases, and 11 bases separated the two germline ends. CDR1 is MNHNY and CDR2 is SVGAGI in the germline V gene (reference sequence). The CDR3 bases are TGTGCCAGCAGTTCTTACAGGATCCAGCCCCAGCATTTT. This encodes CASSSYRIQPQHF.

V usage is TRBV19 and J usage is TRBJ1-1; D might be TRBD1 (6 bases). With 2 bases removed from V and 1 base from J, the gap between germline ends came to 8 bases. The CDR3 is 14 amino acids. Germline V gene lookup returns CDR1 LNHDA and CDR2 SQIVND (reference sequence). Here the CDR3 reads CASSIMGANTEAFF. In DNA, the CDR3 is TGTGCCAGTAGTATAATGGGGGCGAACACTGAAGCTTTCTTT.

A single count supports this clone. The gene calls are TRBV28 and TRBJ2-7; the D gene is possibly TRBD2 (6 bases). The CDR3 extends over 14 amino acids. Germline lookup yields CDR1 MDHEN and CDR2 SYDVKM. The V end was cut by 7 bases, the J end by 3 bases, with 16 bases between. DNA of the CDR3: TGTGCCAGCAAAGACCCTCTGGACTACTACGAGCAGTACTTC. The encoded protein is CASKDPLDYYEQYF.

The sample holds a few counts of this clone. The chain carries TRBV5-1 and TRBJ1-1; possible D gene TRBD1, 6 bases. Germline CDR1 SGHRS, CDR2 YFSETQ. The CDR3 totals 19 residues. Trimming took 0 bases from V and 3 from J, leaving 24 bases between them. The CDR3 region has the DNA TGCGCCAGCAGCTTGGCCGCCGGTAGGGCATCAGGGGTCTACACTGAAGCTTTCTTT. The encoded protein is CASSLAAGRASGVYTEAFF.